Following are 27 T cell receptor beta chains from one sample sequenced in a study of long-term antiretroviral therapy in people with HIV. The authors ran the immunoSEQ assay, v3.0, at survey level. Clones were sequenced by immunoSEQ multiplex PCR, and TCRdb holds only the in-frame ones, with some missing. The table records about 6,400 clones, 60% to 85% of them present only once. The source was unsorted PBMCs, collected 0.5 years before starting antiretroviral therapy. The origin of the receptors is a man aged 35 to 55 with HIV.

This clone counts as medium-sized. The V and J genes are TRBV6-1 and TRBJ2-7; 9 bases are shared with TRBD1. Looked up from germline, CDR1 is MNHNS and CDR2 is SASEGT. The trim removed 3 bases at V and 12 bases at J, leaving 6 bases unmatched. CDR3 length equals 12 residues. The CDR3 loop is CASSDPGTGRYF. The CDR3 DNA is TGTGCCAGCAGTGACCCCGGGACAGGGCGGTACTTC.

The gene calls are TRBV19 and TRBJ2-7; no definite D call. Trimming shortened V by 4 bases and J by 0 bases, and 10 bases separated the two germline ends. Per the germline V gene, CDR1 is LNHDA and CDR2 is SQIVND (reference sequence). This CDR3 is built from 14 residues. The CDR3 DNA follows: TGTGCCAGTAGTACCGCCATAGGCTCCTACGAGCAGTACTTC. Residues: CASSTAIGSYEQYF.

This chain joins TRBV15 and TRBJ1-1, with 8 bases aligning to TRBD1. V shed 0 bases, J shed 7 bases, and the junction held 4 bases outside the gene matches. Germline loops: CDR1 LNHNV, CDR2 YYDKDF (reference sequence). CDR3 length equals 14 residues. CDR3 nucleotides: TGTGCCACCAGCAGAGACAGGGGGCTTAATGAAGCTTTCTTT. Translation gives CATSRDRGLNEAFF.

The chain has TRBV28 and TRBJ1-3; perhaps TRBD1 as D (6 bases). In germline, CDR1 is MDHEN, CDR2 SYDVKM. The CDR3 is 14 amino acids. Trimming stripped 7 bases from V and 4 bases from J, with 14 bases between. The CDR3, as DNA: TGTGCCAGCAATCCCGACAGGTACGGAAACACCATATATTTT. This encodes CASNPDRYGNTIYF.

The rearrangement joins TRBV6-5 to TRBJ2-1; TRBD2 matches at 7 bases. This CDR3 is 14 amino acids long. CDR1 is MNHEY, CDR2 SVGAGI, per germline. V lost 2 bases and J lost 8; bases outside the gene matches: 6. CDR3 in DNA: TGTGCCAGCAGTTACGGAGCGGGGCTGGATGAGCAGTTCTTC. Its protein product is CASSYGAGLDEQFF.

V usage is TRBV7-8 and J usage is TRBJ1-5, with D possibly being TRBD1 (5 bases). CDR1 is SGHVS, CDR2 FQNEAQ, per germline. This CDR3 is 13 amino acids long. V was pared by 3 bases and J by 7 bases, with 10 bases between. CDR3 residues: CASSLGGGQPQHF. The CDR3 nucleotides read TGTGCCAGCAGCTTGGGGGGAGGACAGCCCCAGCATTTT.

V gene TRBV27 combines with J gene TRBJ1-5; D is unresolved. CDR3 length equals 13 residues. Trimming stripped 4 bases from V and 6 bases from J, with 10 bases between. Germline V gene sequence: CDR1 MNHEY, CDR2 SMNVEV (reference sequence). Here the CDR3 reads CASSYGPVQPQHF. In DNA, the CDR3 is TGTGCCAGCAGTTACGGTCCTGTTCAGCCCCAGCATTTT.

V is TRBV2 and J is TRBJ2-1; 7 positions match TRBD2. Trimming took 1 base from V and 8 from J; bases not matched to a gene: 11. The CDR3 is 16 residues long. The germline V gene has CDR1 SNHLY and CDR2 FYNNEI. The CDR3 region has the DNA TGTGCCAGCAGTGAAGTTGGGGCGGGGGTGTGGGATGAGCAGTTCTTC. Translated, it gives CASSEVGAGVWDEQFF.

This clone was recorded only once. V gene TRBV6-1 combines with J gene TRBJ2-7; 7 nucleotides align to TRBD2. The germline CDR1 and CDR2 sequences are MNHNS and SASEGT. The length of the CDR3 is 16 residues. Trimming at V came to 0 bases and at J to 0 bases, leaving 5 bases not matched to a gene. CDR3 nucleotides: TGTGCCAGCAGTGAAGCGAGGAGCGGGATCTCCTACGAGCAGTACTTC. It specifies CASSEARSGISYEQYF.

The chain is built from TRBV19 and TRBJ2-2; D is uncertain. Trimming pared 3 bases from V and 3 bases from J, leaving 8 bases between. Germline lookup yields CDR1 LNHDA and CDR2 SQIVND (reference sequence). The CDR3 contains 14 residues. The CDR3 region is CASSIRRYTGELFF. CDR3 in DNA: TGTGCCAGTAGTATTCGCAGGTACACCGGGGAGCTGTTTTTT.

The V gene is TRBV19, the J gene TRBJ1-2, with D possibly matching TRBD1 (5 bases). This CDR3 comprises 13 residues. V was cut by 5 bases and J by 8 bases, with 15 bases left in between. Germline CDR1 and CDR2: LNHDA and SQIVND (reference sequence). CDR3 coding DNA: TGTGCCAGTAGTCCAACGGGGACGACAGGCTACACCTTC. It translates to CASSPTGTTGYTF.

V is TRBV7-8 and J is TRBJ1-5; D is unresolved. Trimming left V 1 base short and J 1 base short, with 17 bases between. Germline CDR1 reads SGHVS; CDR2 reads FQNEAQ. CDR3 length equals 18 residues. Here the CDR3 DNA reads TGTGCCAGCAGCTTAGTCGGACCACTAGAAAGGAGCAATCAGCCCCAGCATTTT. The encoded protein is CASSLVGPLERSNQPQHF.

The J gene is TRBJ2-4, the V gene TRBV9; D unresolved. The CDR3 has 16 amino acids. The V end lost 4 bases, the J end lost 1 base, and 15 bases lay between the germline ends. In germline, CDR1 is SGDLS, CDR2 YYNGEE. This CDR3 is CASSPRQVGAKNIQYF. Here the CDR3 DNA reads TGTGCCAGCAGCCCTCGGCAGGTAGGCGCCAAAAACATTCAGTACTTC.

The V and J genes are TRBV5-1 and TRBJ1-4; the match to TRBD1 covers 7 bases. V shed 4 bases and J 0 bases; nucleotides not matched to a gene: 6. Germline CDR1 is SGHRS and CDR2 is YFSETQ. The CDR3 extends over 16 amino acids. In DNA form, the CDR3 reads TGCGCCAGCAGCCCTACAGGGGACACAACTAATGAAAAACTGTTTTTT. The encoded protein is CASSPTGDTTNEKLFF.

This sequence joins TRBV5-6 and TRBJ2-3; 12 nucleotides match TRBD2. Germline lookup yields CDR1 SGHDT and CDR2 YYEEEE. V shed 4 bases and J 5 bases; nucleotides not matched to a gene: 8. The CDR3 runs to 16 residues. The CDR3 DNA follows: TGTGCCAGCAGCGCTCTAGCGGGGGGGCTAGGAGATACGCAGTATTTT. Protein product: CASSALAGGLGDTQYF.

CDR3 nucleotide sequence: TGTGCCAGCAGCCAGACAGGGTACGAGCAGTACTTC. Translating gives CASSQTGYEQYF. The chain has TRBV28 and TRBJ2-7; TRBD1 matches at 7 bases. CDR3 length equals 12 residues. J lost 4 bases, V lost 6 bases, and 3 bases had no gene match. Germline-derived CDR1 and CDR2 are MDHEN and SYDVKM.

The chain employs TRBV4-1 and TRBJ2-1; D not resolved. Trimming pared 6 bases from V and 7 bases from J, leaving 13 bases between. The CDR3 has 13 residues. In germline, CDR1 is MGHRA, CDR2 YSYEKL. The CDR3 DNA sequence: TGCGCCAGCAGTCTTACTCTGGGGAATGAGCAGTTCTTC. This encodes CASSLTLGNEQFF.

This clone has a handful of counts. CDR3 sequence: CASPGDGNTEAFF. CDR3 DNA sequence: TGTGCCAGTCCAGGGGATGGGAACACTGAAGCTTTCTTT. The V gene is TRBV6-1, the J gene TRBJ1-1; weak D call: TRBD1 (6 bases). CDR1 and CDR2 from the germline V gene are MNHNS and SASEGT. Deletions cut 9 bases from V and 1 base from J, with 12 bases between. This CDR3 is built from 13 residues.

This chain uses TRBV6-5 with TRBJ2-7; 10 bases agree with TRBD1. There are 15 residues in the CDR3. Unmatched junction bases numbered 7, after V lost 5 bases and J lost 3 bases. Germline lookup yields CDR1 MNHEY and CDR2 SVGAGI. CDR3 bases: TGTGCCAGCAGTATGACCGGGACAGGGGACTACGAGCAGTACTTC. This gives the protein CASSMTGTGDYEQYF.

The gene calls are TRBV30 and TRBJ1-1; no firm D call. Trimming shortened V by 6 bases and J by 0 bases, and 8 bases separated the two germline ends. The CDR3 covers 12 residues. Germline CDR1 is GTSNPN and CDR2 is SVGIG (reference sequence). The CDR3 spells CACRVLNTEAFF. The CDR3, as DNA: TGTGCCTGTCGGGTGTTGAACACTGAAGCTTTCTTT.

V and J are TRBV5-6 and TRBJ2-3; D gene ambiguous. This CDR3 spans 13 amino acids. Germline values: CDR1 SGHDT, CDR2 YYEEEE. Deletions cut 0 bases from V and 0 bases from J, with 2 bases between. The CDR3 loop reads CASSLASTDTQYF. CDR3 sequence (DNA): TGTGCCAGCAGCTTGGCGAGCACAGATACGCAGTATTTT.

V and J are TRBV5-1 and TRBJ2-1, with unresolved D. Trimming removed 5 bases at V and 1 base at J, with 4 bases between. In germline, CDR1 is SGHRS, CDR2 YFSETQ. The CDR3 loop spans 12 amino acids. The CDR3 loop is CASRHSYNEQFF. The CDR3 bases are TGCGCCAGCAGACATTCCTACAATGAGCAGTTCTTC.

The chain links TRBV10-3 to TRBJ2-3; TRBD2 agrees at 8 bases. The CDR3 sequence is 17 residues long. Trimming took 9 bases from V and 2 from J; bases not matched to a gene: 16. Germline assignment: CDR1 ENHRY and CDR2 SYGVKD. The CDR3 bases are TGTGCCATACGCCAAACTAGCGGCTCAGCACACACAGATACGCAGTATTTT. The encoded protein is CAIRQTSGSAHTDTQYF.

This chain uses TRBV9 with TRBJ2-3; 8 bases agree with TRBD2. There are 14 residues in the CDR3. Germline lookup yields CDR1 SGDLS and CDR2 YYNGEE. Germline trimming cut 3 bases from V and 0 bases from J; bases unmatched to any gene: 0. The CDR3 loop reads CASSASGSTDTQYF. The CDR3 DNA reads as TGTGCCAGCAGCGCTAGCGGGAGCACAGATACGCAGTATTTT.

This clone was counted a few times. The CDR3 region is CATSSARFSRSYEQYF. In nucleotides, the CDR3 is TGTGCCACCAGCTCAGCGAGGTTTAGTCGCTCCTACGAGCAGTACTTC. The chain has TRBV15 and TRBJ2-7; D uncertain. V gave up 5 bases and J gave up 0 bases, with 17 bases separating them. Germline V gene lookup returns CDR1 LNHNV and CDR2 YYDKDF (reference sequence). The CDR3 spans 16 residues.

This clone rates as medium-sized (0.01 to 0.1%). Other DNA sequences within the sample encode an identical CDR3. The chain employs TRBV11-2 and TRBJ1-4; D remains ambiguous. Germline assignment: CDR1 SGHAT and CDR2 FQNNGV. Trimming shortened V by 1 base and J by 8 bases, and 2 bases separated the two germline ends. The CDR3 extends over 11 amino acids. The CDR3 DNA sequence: TGTGCCAGCAGCTTAGGGGAAAAACTGTTTTTT. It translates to CASSLGEKLFF.

Written as DNA, the CDR3 is TGTGCCAGCAGCTATAGCGCCAGGGGCGACGACGAGCAGTACTTC. Amino acid sequence: CASSYSARGDDEQYF. The chain links TRBV7-6 to TRBJ2-7; a weak D match, TRBD1 (6 bases). Germline CDR1 reads SGHVS; CDR2 reads FNYEAQ. The CDR3 length is 15 residues. The V and J ends lost 4 bases and 5 bases respectively, with 18 bases between them. Drawing the rest from reference TRBV7-6 and TRBJ2-7, the complete variable domain is GAGVSQSPRYKVTKRGQDVALRCDPISGHVSLYWYRQALGQGPEFLTYFNYEAQQDKSGLPNDRFSAERPEGSISTLTIQRTEQRDSAMYRCASSYSARGDDEQYFGPGTRLTVT.